Below, one T cell receptor (beta chain) is given with its context. The CDR3 spans 14 residues. Clones were read by immunoSEQ multiplex PCR, and TCRdb kept only the in-frame ones, dropping some. The sample has about 2.4 million clones, more than 80% seen once; the top ten hold roughly 0.13%. This record comes from a study of shared clonotypes between healthy human individuals. The rearrangement joins TRBV12-2 to TRBJ1-2. TRBV12-2 is an annotated pseudogene. The sample consisted of naive CD4+ T cells sorted from blood. Subset: CD45RA+ positively selected. The clonotype comes from a man younger than 30 in good health. The CDR3 nucleotides read TGTGCAAGTCGCTTAGCATGCGATAACTATGGCTACACCTTC. This codes for CASRLACDNYGYTF.